A selection of T cell receptor beta chains follows, all from one sample in a study of blood T cell repertoires in COVID-19. The method was immunoSEQ multiplex PCR; TCRdb's version includes in-frame clones alone and lacks a portion of them. The table has 330,000 or so clones, approximately 90% seen once. The sample taken for sequencing was peripheral blood. These receptor sequences come from a man in his thirties or forties with COVID-19, enrolled during active disease. CDR3s include the opening cysteine and the closing phenylalanine or tryptophan. The D gene is left open where the match is weak.

TRBJ2-6,TRBV2,NA,TGTGCCAGCAGTCCGGACAGTAGCTCTGGGGCCAACGTCCTGACTTTC,CASSPDSSSGANVLTF
TRBJ2-5,TRBV18,NA,TGTGCCAGCTCAGGCGGACAGCAAGAGACCCAGTACTTC,CASSGGQQETQYF
TRBJ1-1,TRBV28,NA,TGTGCCAGCAGTTCCCCGGGAGGGGCCGCTCTCATGAACACTGAAGCTTTCTTT,CASSSPGGAALMNTEAFF
TRBJ2-3,TRBV19,TRBD1,TGTGCCAGTAGTATTGGTGGGACAGGGGGCATGGATACGCAGTATTTT,CASSIGGTGGMDTQYF
TRBJ1-2,TRBV6-6,TRBD1,TGTGCCAGCAGTACGATTAGACAGGGAAATAACTATGGCTACACCTTC,CASSTIRQGNNYGYTF
TRBJ1-5,TRBV6-2/TRBV6-3,TRBD1,TGTGCCAGCAGTTGGACAGGGGGCATGGAGCCCCAGCATTTT,CASSWTGGMEPQHF
TRBJ2-3,TRBV6-4,NA,TGTGCCAGCAGCTCCAGGCAGGGCCCGAGGGATACGCAGTATTTT,CASSSRQGPRDTQYF
TRBJ2-5,TRBV5-1,NA,TGCGCCAGCAGCTTGATGATCAGGGGGGCGAGTTGGTCCCAAGAGACCCAGTACTTC,CASSLMIRGASWSQETQYF
TRBJ2-2,TRBV15,TRBD2,TGTGCCACCGAGGGACTACATACCGGGGAGCTGTTTTTT,CATEGLHTGELFF
TRBJ1-6,TRBV5-1,TRBD1,TGCGCCAGCAGCTTGCCGGGACAGAGCTCCTATAATTCACCCCTCCACTTT,CASSLPGQSSYNSPLHF
TRBJ2-7,TRBV7-2,TRBD1,TGTGCCAGCAGCTTACCGGGACAGGGGGCCTACGAGCAGTACTTC,CASSLPGQGAYEQYF
TRBJ1-5,TRBV7-9,TRBD1,TGTGCCAGCAGCTTATTGGGACAGTCTCAGCCCCAGCATTTT,CASSLLGQSQPQHF
TRBJ2-7,TRBV15,TRBD1,TGTGCCACCAGCAGTGACAGGGGGCTCTACGAGCAGTACTTC,CATSSDRGLYEQYF
TRBJ2-7,TRBV4-3,NA,TGCGCCAGCAGCCAAGGAGTCCAGGGCCCCTCCGTCGACGAGCAGTACTTC,CASSQGVQGPSVDEQYF
TRBJ2-5,TRBV14,NA,TGTGCCAGCAGCCAACGCAGGTACCAAGAGACCCAGTACTTC,CASSQRRYQETQYF
TRBJ2-7,TRBV27,NA,TGTGCCAGCAGTTGGTCGCCGACTAGTAGTTTCAACGAGCAGTACTTC,CASSWSPTSSFNEQYF
TRBJ2-1,TRBV6-5,NA,TGTGCCAGCACCGCGGGGCCGTTCACCAACAATGAGCAGTTCTTC,CASTAGPFTNNEQFF
TRBJ2-7,TRBV14,NA,TGTGCCAGCAGCCAAACTGGGCTCACCTACGAGCAGTACTTC,CASSQTGLTYEQYF
TRBJ2-2,TRBV2,NA,TGTGCCAGCAGAGGACAAAACACCGGGGAGCTGTTTTTT,CASRGQNTGELFF
TRBJ1-6,TRBV27,TRBD1,TGTGCCAGCAGGAAACAGGGGGACACCTTTAGATCACCCCTCCACTTT,CASRKQGDTFRSPLHF